This T cell receptor beta chain emerged from a study of identical twins. General study findings and limits: Low generation-probability sequences were in excess among twin-shared out-of-frame alpha sequences. Insertions were fewer in abundant cord blood beta clonotypes, whereas memory repertoires showed none of this pattern.

CDR1 SGHNT and CDR2 YENEEA come from the germline V gene. This CDR3 spans 17 amino acids. Between the trimmed V and J ends, which lost 5 bases and 1 base, there was a span of 18 bases. It was template switching that added a universal primer site, and there were unique molecular identifiers on the cDNA. TCRdb re-called the 5' RACE reads through MiXCR, storing one row per CDR3 protein. The repertoire holds 500,000 to 650,000 distinct CDR3 sequences, with under 8.5% as singletons. This clonotype occurred a few times. Antigen unknown. Every sampled donor was Caucasian and healthy. In addition, the sample was reused for a study of yellow fever vaccine responses in identical twins.

Specimen: PBMCs. The receptor's source is a woman aged 18-29 years in good health. The chain combines TRBV11-3 with TRBJ2-1; D is unresolved. DNA for the CDR3: TGTGCCAGCAGCCTTACCCTGGACGCTCCTTCCTACAATGAGCAGTTCTTC. Its translation: CASSLTLDAPSYNEQFF.